This T cell receptor beta chain appears in the sequencing data of a study of early T cells in non-severe SARS-CoV-2 infection. Study details: Chains were unpaired, as sequencing was done on bulk RNA from unsorted whole blood. Study results and caveats: There was a bias toward anti-spike CD8 responses in VDJdb matching, which missed private and CD4 specificities.

V was pared by 7 bases and J by 2 bases, with 9 bases between. The CDR3 spans 12 residues. The germline gives CDR1 DFQATT, CDR2 SNEGSKA (reference sequence). Unique molecular identifiers tagged individual cDNA molecules. TCRdb used MiXCR to reprocess the 5' RACE reads, holding one entry per CDR3 protein. Of tens of thousands of distinct CDR3 sequences in the sample, roughly a tenth were seen once. This clonotype came up many times. Its antigen is still unknown. The chain is built from TRBV20-1 and TRBJ1-5; D call uncertain. The origin of this receptor is an adult who was a healthcare worker with PCR-confirmed SARS-CoV-2 infection or an uninfected control (not recorded which). Sequencing was done on a sample of whole blood. CDR3 DNA: TGCAGTGGTAGGTTGGGCAATCAGCCCCAGCATTTT. Amino acids: CSGRLGNQPQHF.